One and the same sample provided the 18 T cell receptor beta chains below, sequenced in a study of T cells in Graves' hyperthyroidism and ophthalmopathy. The investigators amplified TCR beta CDR3 regions from RNA transcripts. The HTBI primer set served for first-round RT-PCR of the TCR CDR3. TCRdb reprocessed the multiplex PCR reads via MiXCR and lists one record per CDR3 protein. The sample has 600,000 to 650,000 distinct CDR3 sequences; roughly 15% are singletons. Sequences were obtained from blood. These receptors were taken from a woman in her twenties or thirties with Graves' hyperthyroidism.

This clonotype was seen many times. This rearrangement joins TRBV7-2 to TRBJ2-1, with TRBD2 matching over 8 bases. This CDR3 is built from 17 residues. Germline assignment: CDR1 SGHTA and CDR2 FQGNSA. Trimming took 4 bases from V and 4 from J; bases not matched to a gene: 12. Here the CDR3 DNA reads TGTGCCAGCAGCTACACCGGGACTAGTAGTAGGTACAATGAGCAGTTCTTC. Translated: CASSYTGTSSRYNEQFF. Filled out from reference TRBV7-2 and TRBJ2-1, the complete variable domain reads GAGVSQSPSNKVTEKGKDVELRCDPISGHTALYWYRQSLGQGLEFLIYFQGNSAPDKSGLPSDRFSAERTGGSVSTLTIQRTQQEDSAVYLCASSYTGTSSRYNEQFFGPGTRLTVL.

This clonotype was seen only a few times. This rearrangement joins TRBV18 to TRBJ2-7; tentatively, D is TRBD2 (5 bases). CDR1 and CDR2 (germline): KGHSH, LQKENI. Between the trimmed V and J ends, which lost 3 bases and 2 bases, there was a span of 14 bases. CDR3 length: 15 amino acids. CDR3 region: CASSPSGREAYEQYF. The CDR3 region has the DNA TGTGCCAGCTCACCGTCTGGTCGGGAAGCCTACGAGCAGTACTTC.

This clonotype was detected ten times or more. This CDR3 reads CASENRPPALSQYF. The CDR3 DNA is TGTGCCAGCGAGAACAGACCCCCAGCCCTTTCGCAGTATTTT. The rearrangement uses TRBV12-3 or TRBV12-4 and TRBJ2-3, with D uncertain. V lost 8 bases and J lost 10, with 22 bases in between. This CDR3 has 14 residues.

V gene TRBV5-1 combines with J gene TRBJ1-3; TRBD1 might be the D (6 bases). The germline V gene encodes CDR1 SGHRS and CDR2 YFSETQ. V shed 1 base and J shed 2 bases, with 10 bases lying between them. This CDR3 spans 15 amino acids. CDR3 residues: CASSLNSGAGNTIYF. The CDR3 region has the DNA TGCGCCAGCAGCTTGAACTCAGGGGCTGGAAACACCATATATTTT.

There are many counts of this clonotype. V usage is TRBV5-6 and J usage is TRBJ2-1; D remains unclear. The V and J ends lost 4 bases and 0 bases respectively, with 11 bases between them. Germline CDR1 and CDR2: SGHDT and YYEEEE. The CDR3 has 15 amino acids. The CDR3 loop reads CASSGSISSYNEQFF. The CDR3 region has the DNA TGTGCCAGCAGCGGGTCCATTAGCTCCTACAATGAGCAGTTCTTC.

This clonotype came up many times. V gene TRBV20-1 combines with J gene TRBJ2-7, with unresolved D. Germline loops: CDR1 DFQATT, CDR2 SNEGSKA (reference sequence). CDR3 length: 14 amino acids. Deletions cut 6 bases from V and 1 base from J, with 16 bases between. The CDR3 DNA is TGCAGTGCCCCACGGTGGGAAGGATCCTACGAGCAGTACTTC. Protein sequence: CSAPRWEGSYEQYF.

Many counts were recorded for this clonotype. CDR3 nucleotide sequence: TGTGCCAGCAGCGTTCAGGGACGGGAGACCCAGTACTTC. Translating gives CASSVQGRETQYF. The chain joins TRBV11-3 to TRBJ2-5; tentatively, D is TRBD1 or TRBD2 (5 bases each). Germline CDR1 SGHNT, CDR2 YENEEA. V lost 5 bases and J lost 5, with 12 bases in between. CDR3 length: 13 residues.

This clonotype was found many times. The V gene is TRBV29-1, the J gene TRBJ2-7; 10 bases are shared with TRBD2. Germline V lookup: CDR1 SQVTM, CDR2 ANQGSEA. V lost 1 base and J lost 4; bases outside the gene matches: 10. The CDR3 runs to 16 residues. The CDR3 nucleotides are TGCAGCGTTGAAGGTGGGGCTAGCGGGAGTCGGTACGAGCAGTACTTC. It codes for CSVEGGASGSRYEQYF.

This clonotype was seen ten or more times. The rearrangement joins TRBV11-3 to TRBJ2-2; the D gene is possibly TRBD2 (5 bases). The CDR3 loop spans 17 amino acids. Trimming removed 0 bases at V and 6 bases at J, with 17 bases between. Germline V gene data show CDR1 as SGHNT and CDR2 as YENEEA. CDR3 coding DNA: TGTGCCAGCAGCTTAGATAGGCGCCGGGGTGGATCCGGGGAGCTGTTTTTT. Encoded protein: CASSLDRRRGGSGELFF.

This clonotype was seen a few times. The chain couples TRBV28 to TRBJ1-2; 7 bases match TRBD1. This CDR3 region has 14 residues. Germline V gene data show CDR1 as MDHEN and CDR2 as SYDVKM. Germline trimming cut 7 bases from V and 2 bases from J; bases unmatched to any gene: 7. In nucleotides, the CDR3 is TGTGCCAGCACCCGGGACAGCTCAAACTATGGCTACACCTTC. It codes for CASTRDSSNYGYTF.

This clonotype was seen only a few times. The chain links TRBV20-1 to TRBJ2-7; 11 positions agree with TRBD1. Germline V gene lookup returns CDR1 DFQATT and CDR2 SNEGSKA (reference sequence). The CDR3 consists of 15 residues. V lost 7 bases, J lost 0 bases, and 8 bases stayed unmatched. CDR3 nucleotide sequence: TGCAGTGTTCTTAGGACAGGGGGCATCTCCTACGAGCAGTACTTC. Amino acids: CSVLRTGGISYEQYF.

This chain joins TRBV7-2 and TRBJ2-6; no clear D. The CDR3 runs 16 residues. Per the germline V gene, CDR1 is SGHTA and CDR2 is FQGNSA. V lost 1 base to trimming and J lost 0 bases, with 7 bases between them. The DNA of the CDR3 is TGTGCCAGCAGCTTAGGCGGCGGCTCTGGGGCCAACGTCCTGACTTTC. This sequence encodes CASSLGGGSGANVLTF.

The chain uses TRBV2 and TRBJ2-7, with TRBD1 identical over 11 bases. This CDR3 is 13 amino acids long. The germline CDR1 and CDR2 sequences are SNHLY and FYNNEI. With V trimmed by 7 bases and J by 7 bases, 6 bases remained unmatched. The CDR3 DNA reads as TGTGCCAGCATGGACAGGGGGCTAGGGGAGCAGTACTTC. Translating it yields CASMDRGLGEQYF.

Comment on this clonotype: A much larger clone is a single base away; this may be a read error. The rearrangement joins TRBV20-1 to TRBJ2-7; D is possibly TRBD2 (6 bases). The CDR3 has 13 amino acids. Germline V gene data show CDR1 as DFQATT and CDR2 as SNEGSKA (reference sequence). CDR3 sequence reads: CSARPSAGYERYF. The CDR3 DNA sequence: TGCAGTGCTCGACCTAGCGCCGGCTACGAGCGGTACTTC.

This clonotype showed up just a few times. The chain carries TRBV9 and TRBJ1-1; D might be TRBD1 (5 bases). This CDR3 spans 14 amino acids. Per germline, CDR1 SGDLS and CDR2 YYNGEE. Trimming removed 3 bases from V and 1 base from J, with 10 bases in between. The CDR3 DNA sequence: TGTGCCAGCAGCGCAGGGAATAGGAACACTGAAGCTTTCTTT. Translation: CASSAGNRNTEAFF. Supplemented by reference TRBV9 and TRBJ1-1, the full variable domain reads DSGVTQTPKHLITATGQRVTLRCSPRSGDLSVYWYQQSLDQGLQFLIQYYNGEERAKGNILERFSAQQFPDLHSELNLSSLELGDSALYFCASSAGNRNTEAFFGQGTRLTVV.

The chain is built from TRBV19 and TRBJ2-2, with 8 bases fitting TRBD2. V was pared by 3 bases and J by 4 bases, with 16 bases of the junction left unmatched. This CDR3 is 19 amino acids long. Germline V CDR1 and CDR2: LNHDA, SQIVND (reference sequence). The CDR3 bases are TGTGCCAGTAGTATTGTTGGTGTCGTCGGGAGGGGAGGCACCGGGGAGCTGTTTTTT. This codes for CASSIVGVVGRGGTGELFF.

This clonotype has ten or more counts. The chain joins TRBV28 to TRBJ1-2; perhaps TRBD1 as D (6 bases). V was trimmed by 5 bases and J by 8 bases, leaving 12 bases between them. Germline lookup yields CDR1 MDHEN and CDR2 SYDVKM. There are 12 residues in the CDR3. DNA for the CDR3: TGTGCCAGCAGTACAGGGAGAAGAGGCTACACCTTC. Protein product: CASSTGRRGYTF.

V gene TRBV12-3 or TRBV12-4 combines with J gene TRBJ2-7; 10 nucleotides align to TRBD2. The CDR3 covers 14 residues. Unmatched junction bases numbered 6, after V lost 7 bases and J lost 3 bases. This chain's CDR3 is CASTLTSGHYEQYF. DNA of the CDR3: TGTGCCAGCACCTTGACTAGCGGGCACTACGAGCAGTACTTC.